This T cell receptor beta chain comes out of a study of Graves' ophthalmopathy and Graves' hyperthyroidism. The CDR3 extends over 12 amino acids. The V end was cut by 2 bases, the J end by 7 bases, with 11 bases between. Germline CDR1 is DFQATT and CDR2 is SNEGSKA (reference sequence). The diagnostic workup employed clinical symptoms, serum thyroxine, TRAb, thyroid ultrasound and orbital computed tomography. Using RNA transcripts, the TCR beta CDR3 regions were amplified. A first-round RT-PCR used HTBI primers, followed by a second-round multiplex PCR. In TCRdb, the multiplex PCR reads were re-called with MiXCR into one record per CDR3 protein. The data hold 300,000 to 500,000 distinct CDR3 sequences, with just over 15% observed a single time.

The sequenced sample was peripheral blood. The TCR comes from a woman aged 18-29 years with stable Graves' hyperthyroidism. The rearrangement uses TRBV20-1 and TRBJ1-1; D gene unclear. CDR3 sequence (DNA): TGCAGTGCTAGACTCCGAGGGATTGAAGCTTTCTTT. This sequence encodes CSARLRGIEAFF.